This T cell receptor (beta chain) was captured by sequencing in a study of T cell repertoires in cytomegalovirus infection (dated by TCRdb to between 2019 and 2020). The study in broad terms: Recently identified HLA-C-restricted CMV epitopes, whose presentation resists viral immunomodulation, were targeted by peptide stimulations together with well-studied HLA-B-restricted epitopes. Donor HLA type was relevant to the analysis, because carriage of CMV infection together with the matching HLA type was indicated by public TCR beta signatures.

Regarding this clonotype: No antigen is known for it. Qualities for individual bases were not recorded, and no much larger clone is one base off.

Sequencing was performed on an Illumina HiSeq 1500. Using fastp at Q25 and MiXCR, TCRdb reprocessed the public reads and kept productive beta chains. Duplicate CDR3 protein sequences are folded into a single record with the most common DNA and genes. This sample gives hundreds of thousands of distinct CDR3 sequences in total; around a third of them show up just once. 15% to 20% of the sample lies in the top ten. The sample's treatment or condition label, decoded: in vitro stimulation with specific CMV peptide epitopes to enrich CMV-specific T cells. What the work shows at the level of the full study, not this receptor alone: The ex vivo response was dominated by HLA-C-restricted CMV-specific TCR beta clonotypes, which also provided the single most frequent clonotype in two of eight donors. In both this cohort and an independent cohort of 350 to 400 donors, the cumulative frequency of public TCR beta family members distinguished carriers of CMV infection plus the relevant HLA type.

The germline V gene encodes CDR1 MNHEY and CDR2 SVGEGT. The germline ends are 9 bases apart after V is trimmed by 8 bases and J by 6 bases. The CDR3 contains 11 residues, cysteine and phenylalanine counted. Of the read, only the CDR3 DNA is kept; its 33 bases are in frame from base 1. Sequenced material: cultured PBMCs, taken from culture after CMV antigen stimulation. The rearrangement joined TRBV6-2 or TRBV6-3 to TRBJ2-3; TRBD2 is perhaps the D gene, given 5 matching bases. This TCR derives from a human donor in good health (CMV status not recorded). Some clones in this sample may be carry-over from other donors' samples. The CDR3 protein: CASHKRDTQYF. The nucleotide sequence is TGTGCCAGCCATAAGCGGGATACGCAGTATTTT.